This TCR beta chain was identified in a study of blood T cells in healthy people across ages. Primers used in a second PCR of roughly 6 to 11 cycles were a sample-barcoded 5' primer and a J-beta primer mix. All cDNA molecules were each tagged by a template-switch adaptor with 12 random nucleotides. Paired-end reads containing CDR3 totaled no fewer than 2.5 million for each sample. TCRdb re-derived calls from the 5' RACE reads in MiXCR, one entry per CDR3 protein. The sample includes over a million distinct CDR3 sequences, 35% to 45% of them seen just once. Roughly 9.2 milliliters of peripheral blood were drawn from each donor into EDTA-treated tubes. The germline gives CDR1 MGHRA, CDR2 YSYEKL. Between the trimmed V and J ends, which lost 2 bases and 0 bases, there was a span of 17 bases. The CDR3 totals 19 residues.

The sequence was collected from a woman under 30 in good health. The source material was blood. The chain has TRBV4-1 and TRBJ2-6; tentative D call: TRBD1 (6 bases). For the CDR3, the DNA is TGCGCCAGCAGCCAATGGCGAGGGACAACCAACTCTGGGGCCAACGTCCTGACTTTC. Its protein is CASSQWRGTTNSGANVLTF.